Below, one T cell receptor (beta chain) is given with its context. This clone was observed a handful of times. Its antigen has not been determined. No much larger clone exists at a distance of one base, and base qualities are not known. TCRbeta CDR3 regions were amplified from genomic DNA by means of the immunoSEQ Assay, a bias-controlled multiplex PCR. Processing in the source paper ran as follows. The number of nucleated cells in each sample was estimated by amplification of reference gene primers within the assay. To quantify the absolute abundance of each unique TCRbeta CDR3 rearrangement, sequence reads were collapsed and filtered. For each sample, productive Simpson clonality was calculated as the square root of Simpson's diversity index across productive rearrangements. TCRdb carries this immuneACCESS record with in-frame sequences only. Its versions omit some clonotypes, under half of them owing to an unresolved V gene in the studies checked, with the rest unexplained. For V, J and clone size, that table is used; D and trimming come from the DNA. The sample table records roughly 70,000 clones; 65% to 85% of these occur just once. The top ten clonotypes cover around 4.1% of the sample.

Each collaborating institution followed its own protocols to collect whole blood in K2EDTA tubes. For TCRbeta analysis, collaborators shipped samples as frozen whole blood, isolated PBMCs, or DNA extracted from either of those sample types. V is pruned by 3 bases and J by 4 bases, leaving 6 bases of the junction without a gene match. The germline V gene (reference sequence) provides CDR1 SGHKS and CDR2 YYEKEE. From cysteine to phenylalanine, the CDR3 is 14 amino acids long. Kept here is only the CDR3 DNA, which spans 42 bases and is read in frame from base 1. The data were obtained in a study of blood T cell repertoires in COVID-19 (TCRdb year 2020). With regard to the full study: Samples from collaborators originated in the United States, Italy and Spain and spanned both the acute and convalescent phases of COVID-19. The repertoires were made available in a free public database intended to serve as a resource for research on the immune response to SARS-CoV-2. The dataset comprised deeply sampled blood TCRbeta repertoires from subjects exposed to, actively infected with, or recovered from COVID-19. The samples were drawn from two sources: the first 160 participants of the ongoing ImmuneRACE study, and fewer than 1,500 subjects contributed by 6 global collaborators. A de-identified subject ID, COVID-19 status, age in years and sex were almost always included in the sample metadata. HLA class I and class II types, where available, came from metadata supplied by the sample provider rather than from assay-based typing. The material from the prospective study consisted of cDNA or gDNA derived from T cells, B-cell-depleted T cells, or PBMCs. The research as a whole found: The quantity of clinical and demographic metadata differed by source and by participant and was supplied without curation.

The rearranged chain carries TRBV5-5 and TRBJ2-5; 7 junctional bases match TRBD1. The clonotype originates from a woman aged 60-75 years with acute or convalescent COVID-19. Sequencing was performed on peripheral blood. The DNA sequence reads TGTGCCAGCAGCTCCAACAGGGGTCTAGAGACCCAGTACTTC. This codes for CASSSNRGLETQYF.